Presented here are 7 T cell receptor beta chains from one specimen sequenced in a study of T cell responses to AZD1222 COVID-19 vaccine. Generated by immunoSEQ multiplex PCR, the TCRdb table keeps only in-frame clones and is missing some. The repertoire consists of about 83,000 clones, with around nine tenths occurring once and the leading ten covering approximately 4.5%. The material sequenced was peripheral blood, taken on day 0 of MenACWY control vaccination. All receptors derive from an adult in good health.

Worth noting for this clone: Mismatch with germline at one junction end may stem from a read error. The CDR3 region has the DNA TGTGCTAGTGGGTTGGGCCTACTAGCGGGAGCGGGGGATGAGCAGTTCTTC. Translating gives CASGLGLLAGAGDEQFF. The rearrangement links TRBV12-5 to TRBJ2-1; TRBD2 matches at 11 bases. Per the germline V gene, CDR1 is LGHNT and CDR2 is FRNRAP. CDR3 size: 17 residues.

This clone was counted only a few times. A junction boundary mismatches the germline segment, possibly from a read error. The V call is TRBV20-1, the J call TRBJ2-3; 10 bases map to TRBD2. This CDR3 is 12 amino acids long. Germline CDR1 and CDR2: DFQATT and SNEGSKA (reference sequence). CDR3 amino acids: CSASPSASGSSF. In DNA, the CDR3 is TGCAGTGCTAGTCCTTCGGCTAGCGGGAGTTCTTTT.

CDR3 DNA: TGTGCCAGCAGTCCGACAGGGTTTTACAATGAGCAGTTCTTC. Amino acid sequence: CASSPTGFYNEQFF. The genes are TRBV7-9 and TRBJ2-1; TRBD1 agrees at 7 bases. V lost 6 bases to trimming and J lost 4 bases; unmatched junction nucleotides: 6. This CDR3 has 14 amino acids. Germline CDR1 is SEHNR and CDR2 is FQNEAQ (reference sequence).

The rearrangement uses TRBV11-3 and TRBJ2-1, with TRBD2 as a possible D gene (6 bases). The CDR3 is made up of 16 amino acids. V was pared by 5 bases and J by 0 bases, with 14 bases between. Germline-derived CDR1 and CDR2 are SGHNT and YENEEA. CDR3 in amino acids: CASSTGDPSSYNEQFF. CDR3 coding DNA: TGTGCCAGCAGCACGGGGGACCCCAGCTCCTACAATGAGCAGTTCTTC. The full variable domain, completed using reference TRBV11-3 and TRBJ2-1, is EAGVVQSPRYKIIEKKQPVAFWCNPISGHNTLYWYLQNLGQGPELLIRYENEEAVDDSQLPKDRFSAERLKGVDSTLKIQPAELGDSAVYLCASSTGDPSSYNEQFFGPGTRLTVL.

The CDR3 region is CASHGTGVPGELFF. The CDR3 nucleotides are TGTGCCAGCCACGGGACAGGGGTCCCCGGGGAGCTGTTTTTT. This sequence joins TRBV19 and TRBJ2-2; 10 bases align to TRBD1. Germline values: CDR1 LNHDA, CDR2 SQIVND (reference sequence). The CDR3 contains 14 residues. With V trimmed by 9 bases and J by 6 bases, 7 bases remained unmatched.

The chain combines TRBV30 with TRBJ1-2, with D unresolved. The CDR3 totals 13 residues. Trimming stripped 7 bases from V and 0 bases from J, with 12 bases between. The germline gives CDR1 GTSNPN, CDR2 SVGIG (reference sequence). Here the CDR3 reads CASDRFPNYGYTF. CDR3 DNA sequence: TGTGCCTCTGACCGTTTTCCTAACTATGGCTACACCTTC.

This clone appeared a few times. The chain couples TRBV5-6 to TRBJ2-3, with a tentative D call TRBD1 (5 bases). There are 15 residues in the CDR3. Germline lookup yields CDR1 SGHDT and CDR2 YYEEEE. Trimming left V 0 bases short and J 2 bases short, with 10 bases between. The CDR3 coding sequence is TGTGCCAGCAGCTTGGGCCTTGGGGCCACAGATACGCAGTATTTT. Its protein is CASSLGLGATDTQYF. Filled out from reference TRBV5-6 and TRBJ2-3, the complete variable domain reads DAGVTQSPTHLIKTRGQQVTLRCSPKSGHDTVSWYQQALGQGPQFIFQYYEEEERQRGNFPDRFSGHQFPNYSSELNVNALLLGDSALYLCASSLGLGATDTQYFGPGTRLTVL.